The 20 T cell receptor beta chains listed next were all sequenced from one sample in a study of somatic mutations in cytotoxic T cells in rheumatoid arthritis. Profiling relied on immunoSEQ multiplex PCR, and the TCRdb table lists in-frame clones only, not all of them. Of 3,500 to 5,000 clones in the sample, about 94% were seen once. What was sequenced was CD8+ T cells sorted from blood. The origin of the receptors is a woman in her fifties or sixties with rheumatoid arthritis.

V usage is TRBV18 and J usage is TRBJ1-1; D uncertain. CDR3 length: 12 residues. Germline values: CDR1 KGHSH, CDR2 LQKENI. The ends were cut back, 3 bases at V and 6 bases at J, with 8 bases in the middle. Here the CDR3 reads CASSPYSAEAFF. CDR3 sequence (DNA): TGTGCCAGCTCACCCTATTCGGCTGAAGCTTTCTTT.

This clone was recorded only once. The chain uses TRBV5-1 and TRBJ1-5; D is possibly TRBD1 (6 bases). V lost 0 bases and J lost 8, with 9 bases in between. CDR1 is SGHRS and CDR2 is YFSETQ in the germline V gene. The CDR3 spans 13 residues. CDR3 in amino acids: CASSLESGEPQHF. The CDR3 DNA reads as TGCGCCAGCAGCTTGGAATCAGGGGAGCCCCAGCATTTT.

This clone was picked up one time. This chain connects TRBV5-6 to TRBJ1-5, with 7 bases matching TRBD1. J lost 1 base, V lost 4 bases, and 5 bases had no gene match. This CDR3 is 15 amino acids long. Germline values: CDR1 SGHDT, CDR2 YYEEEE. DNA of the CDR3: TGTGCCAGCAGCATCCGGGACAGAAGCAATCAGCCCCAGCATTTT. Amino acids: CASSIRDRSNQPQHF. Full variable domain (rest looked up from reference TRBV5-6 and TRBJ1-5): DAGVTQSPTHLIKTRGQQVTLRCSPKSGHDTVSWYQQALGQGPQFIFQYYEEEERQRGNFPDRFSGHQFPNYSSELNVNALLLGDSALYLCASSIRDRSNQPQHFGDGTRLSIL.

To note about this clone: The same CDR3 arises from other DNA sequences in this sample as well. The genes are TRBV27 and TRBJ2-1; 15 nucleotides agree with TRBD2. V was clipped by 8 bases and J by 4 bases; unmatched bases: 3. This CDR3 has 15 residues. Germline CDR1 is MNHEY and CDR2 is SMNVEV (reference sequence). The CDR3 loop is CASAGLAGGYNEQFF. Here the CDR3 DNA reads TGTGCCAGCGCGGGACTAGCGGGGGGTTACAATGAGCAGTTCTTC.

The chain combines TRBV7-9 with TRBJ2-7; 9 nucleotides line up with TRBD1. Germline-derived CDR1 and CDR2 are SEHNR and FQNEAQ (reference sequence). J was trimmed by 2 bases and V by 5 bases; bases with no gene match: 4. The CDR3 covers 14 residues. CDR3 amino acids: CASSGQGPTYEQYV. CDR3 nucleotide sequence: TGTGCCAGCAGCGGACAGGGGCCGACCTACGAGCAGTACGTC.

The rearrangement uses TRBV4-1 and TRBJ2-1; 7 bases are shared with TRBD1. The germline CDR1 and CDR2 sequences are MGHRA and YSYEKL. Trimming took 3 bases from V and 4 from J; bases not matched to a gene: 6. The CDR3 is made up of 15 amino acids. The CDR3 loop is CASSHGRGSYNEQFF. DNA for the CDR3: TGCGCCAGCAGCCACGGCAGGGGGTCATACAATGAGCAGTTCTTC.

On this clone: One end of the junction is discordant with germline, which a read error may explain. The chain has TRBV11-2 and TRBJ2-1; D perhaps matches TRBD2 (7 bases). The length of the CDR3 is 14 residues. Germline CDR1 SGHAT, CDR2 FQNNGV. This CDR3 reads CASIKGGEYNERFF. For the CDR3, the DNA is TGTGCCAGCATCAAGGGGGGGGAGTACAATGAGCGGTTCTTC.

J is TRBJ2-5 and V is TRBV4-1; maybe TRBD2 (5 bases). The CDR3 totals 16 residues. V was clipped by 1 base and J by 3 bases, with 15 bases between them. Germline loops: CDR1 MGHRA, CDR2 YSYEKL. The DNA for the CDR3 is TGCGCCAGCAGCCAAGGCTCCAGGCCCGGGAAAGAGACCCAGTACTTC. It encodes CASSQGSRPGKETQYF.

This chain uses TRBV7-8 with TRBJ2-7, with TRBD1 as a possible D gene (5 bases). Per the germline V gene, CDR1 is SGHVS and CDR2 is FQNEAQ. V dropped 1 base and J dropped 3 bases, with 19 bases sitting between them. This CDR3 is 17 amino acids long. CDR3 protein: CASSLVAGPGPLYEQYV. The CDR3 bases are TGTGCCAGCAGCTTAGTCGCTGGGCCAGGGCCACTCTACGAGCAGTACGTC.

The chain links TRBV30 to TRBJ2-1; the match to TRBD2 covers 7 bases. Per the germline V gene, CDR1 is GTSNPN and CDR2 is SVGIG (reference sequence). V shed 4 bases and J 4 bases; nucleotides not matched to a gene: 7. The CDR3 totals 14 residues. The CDR3 here is CAWNPIGGYNEQFF. CDR3 DNA: TGTGCCTGGAACCCTATCGGGGGGTACAATGAGCAGTTCTTC.

The chain has TRBV5-4 and TRBJ2-1; 10 bases map to TRBD2. The CDR3 length is 15 residues. Germline CDR1 reads SGHNT; CDR2 reads YYREEE (reference sequence). The V and J ends lost 3 bases and 6 bases, in that order; junction bases with no gene match: 6. The CDR3 protein is CASSSGTSVPNEQFF. The CDR3 DNA reads TGTGCCAGCAGCTCCGGGACTAGCGTGCCCAATGAGCAGTTCTTC. Full variable domain (remainder filled in from reference TRBV5-4 and TRBJ2-1): ETGVTQSPTHLIKTRGQQVTLRCSSQSGHNTVSWYQQALGQGPQFIFQYYREEENGRGNFPPRFSGLQFPNYSSELNVNALELDDSALYLCASSSGTSVPNEQFFGPGTRLTVL.

The rearrangement joins TRBV10-2 to TRBJ1-3; tentatively, D is TRBD1 (6 bases). Trimming took off 2 bases at V and 4 bases at J, with 9 bases between the two ends. From germline, CDR1 is WSHSY and CDR2 SAAADI. The CDR3 has 14 residues. CDR3 protein: CASSEMGAGNTIYF. The CDR3 DNA is TGCGCCAGCAGTGAGATGGGGGCAGGAAACACCATATATTTT.

The chain is built from TRBV5-8 and TRBJ2-1; D is unclear. CDR1 is SGHTS and CDR2 is YDEGEE in the germline V gene. This CDR3 contains 12 residues. V lost 3 bases and J lost 12, with 13 bases in between. The CDR3 sequence: CASSSIPGGQFF. The CDR3 DNA follows: TGTGCCAGCAGCTCCATACCTGGCGGGCAGTTCTTC.

The chain combines TRBV30 with TRBJ1-1; D perhaps matches TRBD1 (5 bases). The CDR3 is 13 amino acids. Deletions cut 3 bases from V and 11 bases from J, with 19 bases between. The germline V gene encodes CDR1 GTSNPN and CDR2 SVGIG (reference sequence). This CDR3 is CAWRKGERGWAFF. CDR3 in DNA: TGTGCCTGGAGGAAAGGGGAAAGGGGATGGGCTTTCTTT.

V is TRBV28 and J is TRBJ1-1; D ambiguous. The CDR3 spans 15 residues. CDR1 MDHEN and CDR2 SYDVKM come from the germline V gene. V was shortened by 7 bases and J by 0 bases, with 15 bases between the two germline ends. CDR3 in DNA: TGTGCCAGCATTTTCCGGAGCGCCATGAACACTGAAGCTTTCTTT. Protein: CASIFRSAMNTEAFF.

This clone was picked up a small number of times. The V and J genes are TRBV6-5 and TRBJ2-7; 8 positions match TRBD2. CDR1 is MNHEY and CDR2 is SVGAGI in the germline V gene. J gave up 6 bases and V 3 bases, and 7 bases lay outside the gene matches. The CDR3 runs 14 residues. The CDR3 sequence is CASSYIAGLSEQYF. CDR3 DNA sequence: TGTGCCAGCAGTTATATAGCGGGGTTAAGCGAGCAGTACTTC.

The chain is built from TRBV6-1 and TRBJ2-3; a possible D gene is TRBD2 (6 bases). The ends were cut back, 4 bases at V and 1 base at J, with 12 bases in the middle. From germline, CDR1 is MNHNS and CDR2 SASEGT. The CDR3 contains 15 residues. In DNA, the CDR3 is TGTGCCAGCAGTGGACTAGGGGCCGGCACAGATACGCAGTATTTT. Encoded protein: CASSGLGAGTDTQYF.

This chain uses TRBV13 with TRBJ2-3, with no clear D. The ends were cut back, 2 bases at V and 5 bases at J, with 8 bases in the middle. Per the germline V gene, CDR1 is PRHDT and CDR2 is FYEKMQ (reference sequence). The CDR3 has 13 residues. The CDR3 loop is CASSLFRLDTQYF. Written as DNA, the CDR3 is TGTGCCAGCAGCTTATTCAGGTTAGATACGCAGTATTTT.

This clone was seen just once. The genes are TRBV7-9 and TRBJ2-2; TRBD1 matches 7 bases. The CDR3 loop spans 15 amino acids. From germline, CDR1 is SEHNR and CDR2 FQNEAQ (reference sequence). Trimming took 7 bases from V and 3 from J; bases not matched to a gene: 8. The CDR3 sequence: CASTVTGSHTGELFF. CDR3 DNA: TGTGCCAGCACCGTGACAGGGTCTCACACCGGGGAGCTGTTTTTT.

This clone was seen only once. The chain's CDR3 is CASSQGPGGWNTGELFF. Written as DNA, the CDR3 is TGCGCCAGCAGCCAAGGCCCGGGGGGTTGGAACACCGGGGAGCTGTTTTTT. The chain recombines TRBV4-1 with TRBJ2-2; TRBD2 aligns across 7 bases. V was pared by 1 base and J by 1 base, with 6 bases of the junction left unmatched. This CDR3 is built from 17 residues. Germline CDR1 is MGHRA and CDR2 is YSYEKL.